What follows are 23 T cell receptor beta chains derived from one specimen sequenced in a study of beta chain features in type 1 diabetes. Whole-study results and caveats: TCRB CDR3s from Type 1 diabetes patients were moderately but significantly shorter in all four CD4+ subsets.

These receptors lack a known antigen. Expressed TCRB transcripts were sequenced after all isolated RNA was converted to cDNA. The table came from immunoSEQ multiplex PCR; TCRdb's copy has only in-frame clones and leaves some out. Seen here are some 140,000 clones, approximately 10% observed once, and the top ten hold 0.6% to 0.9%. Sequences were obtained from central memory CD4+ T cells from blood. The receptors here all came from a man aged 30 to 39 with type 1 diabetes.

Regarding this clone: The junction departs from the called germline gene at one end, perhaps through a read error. DNA of the CDR3: TGCAGCGTGCGACACCTAGGCGGGGGCTCCTACAATAAGCAGTTCTTC. It yields the protein CSVRHLGGGSYNKQFF. The chain is built from TRBV29-1 and TRBJ2-1; D may be TRBD2 (7 bases). This CDR3 spans 16 amino acids. Germline V CDR1 and CDR2: SQVTM, ANQGSEA.

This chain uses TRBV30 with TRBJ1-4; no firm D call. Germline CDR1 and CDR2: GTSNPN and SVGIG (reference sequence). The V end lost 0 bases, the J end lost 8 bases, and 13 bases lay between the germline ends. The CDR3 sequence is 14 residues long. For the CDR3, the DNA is TGTGCCTGGAGTGTAACCGGGTCTGGCGAAAAACTGTTTTTT. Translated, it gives CAWSVTGSGEKLFF.

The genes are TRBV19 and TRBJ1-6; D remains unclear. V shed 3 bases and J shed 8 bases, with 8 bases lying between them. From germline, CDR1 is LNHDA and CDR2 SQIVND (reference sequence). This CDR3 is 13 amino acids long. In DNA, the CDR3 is TGTGCCAGTAGTATGCCGCCGGATTCACCCCTCCACTTT. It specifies CASSMPPDSPLHF.

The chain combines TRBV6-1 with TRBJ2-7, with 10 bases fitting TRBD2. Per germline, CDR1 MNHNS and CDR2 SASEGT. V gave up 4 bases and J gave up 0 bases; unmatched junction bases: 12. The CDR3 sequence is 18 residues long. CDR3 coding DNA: TGTGCCAGCAGTGTGACCTTCCTCCCTAGCGGGGGCTCCTACGAGCAGTACTTC. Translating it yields CASSVTFLPSGGSYEQYF.

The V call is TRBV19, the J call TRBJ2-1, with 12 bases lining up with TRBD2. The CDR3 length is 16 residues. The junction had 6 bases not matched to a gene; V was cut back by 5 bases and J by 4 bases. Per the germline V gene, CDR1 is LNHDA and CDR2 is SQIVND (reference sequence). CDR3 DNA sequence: TGTGCCAGTAGTTCACTACTAGCGGGGGGTTACAATGAGCAGTTCTTC. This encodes CASSSLLAGGYNEQFF.

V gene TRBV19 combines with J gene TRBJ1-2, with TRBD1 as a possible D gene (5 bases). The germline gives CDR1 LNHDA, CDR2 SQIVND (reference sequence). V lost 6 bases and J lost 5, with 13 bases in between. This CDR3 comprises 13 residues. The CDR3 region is CASRAGGWYGYTF. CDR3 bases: TGTGCCAGTAGGGCCGGGGGTTGGTATGGCTACACCTTC.

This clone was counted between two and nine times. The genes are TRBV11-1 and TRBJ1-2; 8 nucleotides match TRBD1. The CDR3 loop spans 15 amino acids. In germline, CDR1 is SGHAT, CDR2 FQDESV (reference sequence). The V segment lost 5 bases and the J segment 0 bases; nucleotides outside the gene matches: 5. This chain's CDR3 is CASSPGQAANYGYTF. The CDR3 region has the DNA TGTGCCAGCAGCCCGGGACAGGCAGCTAACTATGGCTACACCTTC. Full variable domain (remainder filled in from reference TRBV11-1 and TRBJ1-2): EAEVAQSPRYKITEKSQAVAFWCDPISGHATLYWYRQILGQGPELLVQFQDESVVDDSQLPKDRFSAERLKGVDSTLKIQPAELGDSAMYLCASSPGQAANYGYTFGSGTRLTVV.

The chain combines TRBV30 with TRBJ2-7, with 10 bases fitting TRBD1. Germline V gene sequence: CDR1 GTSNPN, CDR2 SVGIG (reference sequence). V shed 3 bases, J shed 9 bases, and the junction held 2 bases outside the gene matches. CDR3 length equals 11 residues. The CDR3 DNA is TGTGCCTGGAGGACAGGGGGCGGGCAGTACTTC. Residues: CAWRTGGGQYF.

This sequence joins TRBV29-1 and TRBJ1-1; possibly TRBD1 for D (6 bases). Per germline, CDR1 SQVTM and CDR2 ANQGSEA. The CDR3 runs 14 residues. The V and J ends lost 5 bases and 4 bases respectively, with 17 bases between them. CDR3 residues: CSVLTGLRGTEAFF. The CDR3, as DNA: TGCAGCGTTTTAACAGGGCTCCGGGGCACTGAAGCTTTCTTT.

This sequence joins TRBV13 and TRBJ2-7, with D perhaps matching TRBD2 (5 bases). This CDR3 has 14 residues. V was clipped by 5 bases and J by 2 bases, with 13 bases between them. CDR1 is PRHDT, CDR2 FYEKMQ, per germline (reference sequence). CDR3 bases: TGTGCCAGCAGCCCCCGCCGACTAACCTACGAGCAGTACTTC. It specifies CASSPRRLTYEQYF.

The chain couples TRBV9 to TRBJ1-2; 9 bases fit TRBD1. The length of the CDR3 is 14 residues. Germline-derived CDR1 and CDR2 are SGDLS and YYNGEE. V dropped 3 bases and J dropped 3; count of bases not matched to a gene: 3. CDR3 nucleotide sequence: TGTGCCAGCAGCGGGGGACAGGGTTACTATGGCTACACCTTC. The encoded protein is CASSGGQGYYGYTF.

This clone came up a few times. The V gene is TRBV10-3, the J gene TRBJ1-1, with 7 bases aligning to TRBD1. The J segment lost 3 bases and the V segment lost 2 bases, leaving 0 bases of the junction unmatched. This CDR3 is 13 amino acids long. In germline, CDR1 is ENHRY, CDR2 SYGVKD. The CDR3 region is CAISETGDTEAFF. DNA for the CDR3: TGTGCCATCAGTGAGACAGGGGACACTGAAGCTTTCTTT.

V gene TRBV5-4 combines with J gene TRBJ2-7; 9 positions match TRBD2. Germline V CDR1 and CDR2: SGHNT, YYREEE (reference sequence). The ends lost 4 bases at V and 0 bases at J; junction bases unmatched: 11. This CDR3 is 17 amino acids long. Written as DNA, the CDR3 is TGTGCCAGCAGCAAAGGGGGGGGTAGCGGGGGCTCCTACGAGCAGTACTTC. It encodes CASSKGGGSGGSYEQYF.

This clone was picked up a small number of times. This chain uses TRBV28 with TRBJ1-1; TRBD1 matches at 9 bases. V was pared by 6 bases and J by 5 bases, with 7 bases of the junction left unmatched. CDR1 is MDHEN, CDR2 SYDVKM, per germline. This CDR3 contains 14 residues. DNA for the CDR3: TGTGCCAGCAGACCGGGACAGGGTAGGACTGAAGCTTTCTTT. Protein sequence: CASRPGQGRTEAFF.

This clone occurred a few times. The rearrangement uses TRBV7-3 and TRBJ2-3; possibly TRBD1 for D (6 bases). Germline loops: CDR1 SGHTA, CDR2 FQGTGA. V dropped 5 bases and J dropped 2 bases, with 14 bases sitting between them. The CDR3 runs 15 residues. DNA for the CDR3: TGTGCCAGCAGCCCCGGGACACATACCACAGATACGCAGTATTTT. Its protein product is CASSPGTHTTDTQYF. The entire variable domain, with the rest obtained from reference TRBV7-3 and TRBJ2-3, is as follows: GAGVSQTPSNKVTEKGKYVELRCDPISGHTALYWYRQSLGQGPEFLIYFQGTGAADDSGLPNDRFFAVRPEGSVSTLKIQRTERGDSAVYLCASSPGTHTTDTQYFGPGTRLTVL.

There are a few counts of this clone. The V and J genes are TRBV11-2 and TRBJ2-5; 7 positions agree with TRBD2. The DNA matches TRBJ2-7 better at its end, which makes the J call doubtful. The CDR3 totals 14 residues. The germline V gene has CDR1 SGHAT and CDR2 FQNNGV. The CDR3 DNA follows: TGTGCCAGCAGCAGTAGCGGGCTGGTCTACGAGCAGTACTTC. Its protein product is CASSSSGLVYEQYF.

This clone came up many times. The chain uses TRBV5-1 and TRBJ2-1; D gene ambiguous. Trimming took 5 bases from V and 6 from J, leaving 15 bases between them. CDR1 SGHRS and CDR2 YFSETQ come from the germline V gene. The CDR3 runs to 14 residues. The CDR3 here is CASRDGVASNEQFF. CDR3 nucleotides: TGCGCCAGCAGGGATGGTGTAGCTTCCAATGAGCAGTTCTTC.

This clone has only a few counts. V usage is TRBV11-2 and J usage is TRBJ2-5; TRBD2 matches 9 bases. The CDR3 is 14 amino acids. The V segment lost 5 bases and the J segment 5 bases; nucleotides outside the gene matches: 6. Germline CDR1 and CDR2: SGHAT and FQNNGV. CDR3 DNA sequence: TGTGCCAGCAGCCGCGGGGGGGCATATGAGACCCAGTACTTC. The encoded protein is CASSRGGAYETQYF.

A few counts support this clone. CDR3 region: CASTRQGGTEAFF. In nucleotides, the CDR3 is TGTGCCAGCACAAGACAGGGGGGCACTGAAGCTTTCTTT. This chain links TRBV27 with TRBJ1-1; TRBD1 agrees at 9 bases. The CDR3 runs 13 residues. Germline V lookup: CDR1 MNHEY, CDR2 SMNVEV (reference sequence). Unmatched junction bases numbered 4, after V lost 7 bases and J lost 4 bases.

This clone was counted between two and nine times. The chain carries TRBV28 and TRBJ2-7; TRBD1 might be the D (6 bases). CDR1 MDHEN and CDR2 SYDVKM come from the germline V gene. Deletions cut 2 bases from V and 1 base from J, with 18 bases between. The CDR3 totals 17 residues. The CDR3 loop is CASSLIMVQGFSYEQYF. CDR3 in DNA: TGTGCCAGCAGTTTAATAATGGTGCAGGGGTTTTCCTACGAGCAGTACTTC.

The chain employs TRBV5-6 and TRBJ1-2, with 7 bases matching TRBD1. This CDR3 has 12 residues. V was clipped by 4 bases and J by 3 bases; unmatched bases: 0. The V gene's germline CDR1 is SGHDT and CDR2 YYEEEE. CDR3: CASSQGDYGYTF. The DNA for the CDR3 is TGTGCCAGCAGCCAGGGGGACTATGGCTACACCTTC.

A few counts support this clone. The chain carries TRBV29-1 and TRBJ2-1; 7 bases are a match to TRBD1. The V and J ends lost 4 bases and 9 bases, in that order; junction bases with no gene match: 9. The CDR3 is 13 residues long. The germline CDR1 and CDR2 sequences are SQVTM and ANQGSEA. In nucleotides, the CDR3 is TGCAGCGTTGTGGGACAGAATAAGGGTGAGCAGTTCTTC. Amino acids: CSVVGQNKGEQFF.

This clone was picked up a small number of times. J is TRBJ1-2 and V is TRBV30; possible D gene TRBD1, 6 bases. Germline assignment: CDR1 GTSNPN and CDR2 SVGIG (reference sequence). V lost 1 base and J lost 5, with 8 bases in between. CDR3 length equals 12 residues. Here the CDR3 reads CAWSATGYGYTF. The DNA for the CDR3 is TGTGCCTGGAGTGCTACAGGGTATGGCTACACCTTC. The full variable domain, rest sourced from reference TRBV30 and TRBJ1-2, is SQTIHQWPATLVQPVGSPLSLECTVEGTSNPNLYWYRQAAGRGLQLLFYSVGIGQISSEVPQNLSASRPQDRQFILSSKKLLLSDSGFYLCAWSATGYGYTFGSGTRLTVV.